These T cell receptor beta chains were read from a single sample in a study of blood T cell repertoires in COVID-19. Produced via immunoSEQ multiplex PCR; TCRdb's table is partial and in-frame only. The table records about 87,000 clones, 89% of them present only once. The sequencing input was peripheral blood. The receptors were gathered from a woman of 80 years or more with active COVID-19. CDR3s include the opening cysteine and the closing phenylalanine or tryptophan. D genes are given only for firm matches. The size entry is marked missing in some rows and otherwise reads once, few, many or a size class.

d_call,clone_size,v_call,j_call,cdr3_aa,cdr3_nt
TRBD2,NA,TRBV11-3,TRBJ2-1,CASSFRLAGVNEQFF,TGTGCCAGCAGCTTCCGACTAGCGGGAGTAAATGAGCAGTTCTTC
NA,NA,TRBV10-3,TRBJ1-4,CAISESVNEKLFF,TGTGCCATCAGTGAATCAGTAAATGAAAAACTGTTTTTT
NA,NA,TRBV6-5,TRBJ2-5,CASSYSFRETQYF,TGTGCCAGCAGTTACTCGTTCCGGGAGACCCAGTACTTC
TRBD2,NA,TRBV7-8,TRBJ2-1,CASSLTVAGVWHNEQFF,TGTGCCAGCAGCCTAACAGTAGCGGGAGTGTGGCACAATGAGCAGTTCTTC
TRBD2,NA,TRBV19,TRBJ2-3,CASSSGLAGVTDTQYF,TGTGCCAGTAGCTCGGGACTAGCGGGAGTAACGGATACGCAGTATTTT
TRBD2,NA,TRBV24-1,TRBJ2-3,CATSTPGLAGTDTQYF,TGTGCCACCAGCACCCCAGGACTAGCGGGCACAGATACGCAGTATTTT
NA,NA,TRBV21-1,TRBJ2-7,CARQTGEAHEQYF,TGTGCCAGACAGACAGGGGAGGCCCACGAGCAGTACTTC
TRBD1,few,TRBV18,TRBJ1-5,CASSPTGAVQPQHF,TGTGCCAGCTCTCCTACAGGGGCGGTGCAGCCCCAGCATTTT
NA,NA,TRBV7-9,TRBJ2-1,CASQDLTVGNEQFF,TGTGCCAGCCAAGATCTAACCGTCGGCAATGAGCAGTTCTTC
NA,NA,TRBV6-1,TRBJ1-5,CASSDKGVGAQHF,TGTGCCAGCAGTGACAAGGGGGTAGGGGCCCAGCATTTT
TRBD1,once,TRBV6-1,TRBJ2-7,CASSEEGTGFGYEQYF,TGTGCCAGCAGTGAAGAGGGGACAGGGTTTGGCTACGAGCAGTACTTC